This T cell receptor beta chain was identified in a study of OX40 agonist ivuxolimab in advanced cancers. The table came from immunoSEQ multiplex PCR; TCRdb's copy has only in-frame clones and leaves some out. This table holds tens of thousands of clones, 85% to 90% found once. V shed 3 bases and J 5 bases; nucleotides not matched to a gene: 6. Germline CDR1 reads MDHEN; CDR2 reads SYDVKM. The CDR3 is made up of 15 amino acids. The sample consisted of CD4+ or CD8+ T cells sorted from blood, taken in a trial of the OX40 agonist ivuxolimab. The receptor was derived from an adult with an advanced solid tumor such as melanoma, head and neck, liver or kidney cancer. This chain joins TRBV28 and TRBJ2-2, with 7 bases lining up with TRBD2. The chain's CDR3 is CASSFGTIETGELFF. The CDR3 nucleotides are TGTGCCAGCAGTTTTGGGACTATTGAAACCGGGGAGCTGTTTTTT. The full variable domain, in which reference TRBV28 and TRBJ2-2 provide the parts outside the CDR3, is DVKVTQSSRYLVKRTGEKVFLECVQDMDHENMFWYRQDPGLGLRLIYFSYDVKMKEKGDIPEGYSVSREKKERFSLILESASTNQTSMYLCASSFGTIETGELFFGEGSRLTVL.